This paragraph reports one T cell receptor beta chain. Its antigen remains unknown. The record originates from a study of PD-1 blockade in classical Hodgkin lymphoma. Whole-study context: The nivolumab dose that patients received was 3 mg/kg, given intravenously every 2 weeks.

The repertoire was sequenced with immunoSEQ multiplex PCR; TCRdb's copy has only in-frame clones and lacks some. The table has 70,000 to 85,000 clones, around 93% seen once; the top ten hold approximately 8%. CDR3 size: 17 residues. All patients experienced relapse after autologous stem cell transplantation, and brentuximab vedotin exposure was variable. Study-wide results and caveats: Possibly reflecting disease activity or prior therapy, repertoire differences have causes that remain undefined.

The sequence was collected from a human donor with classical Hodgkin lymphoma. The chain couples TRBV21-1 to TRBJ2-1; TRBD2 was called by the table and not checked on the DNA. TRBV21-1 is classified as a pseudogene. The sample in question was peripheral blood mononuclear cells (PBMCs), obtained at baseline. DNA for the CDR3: TGTGCCAGCAGCAAAGGGGAACTAGCGGGAGGGCCGGACGAGCAGTTCTTC. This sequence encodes CASSKGELAGGPDEQFF.